The clone carrying this T cell receptor (beta chain) was picked up a small number of times. The sample belongs to a study of CD8+CD57+ T cells in acquired aplastic anemia. V was clipped by 5 bases and J by 8 bases; unmatched bases: 4. This CDR3 has 13 amino acids. Germline V CDR1 and CDR2: SEHNR, FQNEAQ (reference sequence). Genomic DNA served as template for TCR beta VDJ and CDR3 profiling. TCRdb itself ran the reads through MiXCR, one entry per CDR3 protein. The data show about 58,000 distinct CDR3 sequences, approximately 54% seen once. An expansion of CD8+CD57+ cells by flow cytometry had been shown in patients chosen for sequencing. Every patient presented with severe acquired aplastic anemia.

The receptor comes from a human donor with aplastic anemia. V and J are TRBV7-9 and TRBJ1-3; TRBD1 agrees at 9 bases. Sequenced sample: sorted CD4+, CD8+, or CD8+CD57+ T cells (not recorded which) from PBMCs. The CDR3 sequence: CASSPGQGDTIYF. The CDR3 DNA is TGTGCCAGCAGCCCGGGACAGGGTGACACCATATATTTT. Variable domain in full (rest from reference TRBV7-9 and TRBJ1-3): DTGVSQNPRHKITKRGQNVTFRCDPISEHNRLYWYRQTLGQGPEFLTYFQNEAQLEKSRLLSDRFSAERPKGSFSTLEIQRTEQGDSAMYLCASSPGQGDTIYFGEGSWLTVV.